A single sample gave rise to the 12 T cell receptor beta chains below, sequenced in a study of blood T cell repertoires in COVID-19. Sequencing used immunoSEQ multiplex PCR; TCRdb keeps in-frame clones, though not all of them. The table has around 58,000 clones, about 90% seen once. Specimen: peripheral blood. These receptors were obtained from a woman aged 60 to 75 with active or convalescent COVID-19.

DNA for the CDR3: TGTGCCAGCAGTGTCGGGGGTCTAAGCACAGATACGCAGTATTTT. The encoded protein is CASSVGGLSTDTQYF. This chain connects TRBV28 to TRBJ2-3, with D possibly matching TRBD2 (6 bases). Germline values: CDR1 MDHEN, CDR2 SYDVKM. V was pared by 5 bases and J by 0 bases, with 12 bases between. The CDR3 sequence is 15 residues long.

The V call is TRBV7-8, the J call TRBJ1-5; 8 nucleotides match TRBD1. CDR3 length equals 14 residues. Looked up from germline, CDR1 is SGHVS and CDR2 is FQNEAQ. With V trimmed by 5 bases and J by 4 bases, 4 bases remained unmatched. The CDR3 region has the DNA TGTGCCAGCAGCCTCGGACAGGGAAATCAGCCCCAGCATTTT. The encoded protein is CASSLGQGNQPQHF.

The rearrangement uses TRBV28 and TRBJ2-1; 10 bases match TRBD2. The V segment lost 7 bases and the J segment 1 base; nucleotides outside the gene matches: 16. There are 19 residues in the CDR3. Germline V lookup: CDR1 MDHEN, CDR2 SYDVKM. The CDR3 bases are TGTGCCAGCATGGGGCCTAGCGGGAGAAGAAGGGTGTCCTACAATGAGCAGTTCTTC. Translating it yields CASMGPSGRRRVSYNEQFF.

This clone was detected once. The CDR3 region has the DNA TGTGCCAGCAGCACTAACACAGGGGTGGAGACCCAGTACTTC. Translating it yields CASSTNTGVETQYF. The chain employs TRBV9 and TRBJ2-5; 7 bases fit TRBD1. Germline V lookup: CDR1 SGDLS, CDR2 YYNGEE. This CDR3 is built from 14 residues. With 4 bases clipped from V and 5 bases from J, the junction kept 8 bases outside the gene matches.

The CDR3 here is CASTKTGGDRSSYNEQFF. CDR3 bases: TGTGCCAGCACCAAGACAGGGGGCGACCGGAGCTCCTACAATGAGCAGTTCTTC. V is TRBV27 and J is TRBJ2-1; the match to TRBD1 covers 10 bases. This CDR3 has 18 amino acids. Trimming cost V 7 bases and J 0 bases; bases outside gene matches: 12. Germline-derived CDR1 and CDR2 are MNHEY and SMNVEV (reference sequence).

The chain links TRBV7-7 to TRBJ2-2; 12 positions match TRBD2. Germline V gene sequence: CDR1 SSHAT, CDR2 FNYEAQ (reference sequence). The J segment lost 12 bases and the V segment lost 2 bases, leaving 10 bases of the junction unmatched. The CDR3 has 16 residues. The chain's CDR3 is CASSLTSGGTRGKLFF. In DNA form, the CDR3 reads TGTGCCAGCAGCTTAACTAGCGGGGGGACCCGAGGGAAGCTGTTTTTT.

CDR3 sequence: CASSPRNYGYTF. Here the CDR3 DNA reads TGTGCCAGCAGCCCCCGTAACTATGGCTACACCTTC. This chain connects TRBV12-3 or TRBV12-4 to TRBJ1-2; D is unclear. V gave up 6 bases and J gave up 1 base, with 6 bases separating them. The CDR3 totals 12 residues.

The rearrangement links TRBV25-1 to TRBJ2-1, with 7 bases identical to TRBD1. Germline V gives CDR1 MGHDK, CDR2 SYGVNS. J gave up 6 bases and V 6 bases, and 8 bases lay outside the gene matches. This CDR3 spans 14 amino acids. The CDR3 is CASRPGQRSNEQFF. CDR3 bases: TGTGCCAGCAGACCGGGACAGAGAAGCAATGAGCAGTTCTTC.

This clone came up a few times. The junction does not match germline at one end; this may be a read error. This chain connects TRBV4-2 to TRBJ2-2; TRBD1 matches at 7 bases. Germline lookup yields CDR1 LGHNA and CDR2 YNFKEQ. The length of the CDR3 is 14 residues. CDR3 bases: TGTGCCAGCACCCAAGGGGGCCACACCGGGGAGCTGTTTTTT. It translates to CASTQGGHTGELFF.

The chain carries TRBV24-1 and TRBJ1-2; TRBD1 matches at 8 bases. CDR3 length: 15 amino acids. Germline assignment: CDR1 KGHDR and CDR2 SFDVKD. V was clipped by 10 bases and J by 2 bases; unmatched bases: 11. CDR3 protein: CATSDSGGANYGYTF. The CDR3 DNA reads TGTGCCACGTCTGACTCAGGGGGCGCGAACTATGGCTACACCTTC.

The chain is built from TRBV6-1 and TRBJ1-5; D remains unclear. This CDR3 is 16 amino acids long. Trimming shortened V by 3 bases and J by 2 bases, and 14 bases separated the two germline ends. Germline V gene lookup returns CDR1 MNHNS and CDR2 SASEGT. The CDR3 is CASSEYHGERNQPQHF. CDR3 bases: TGTGCCAGCAGTGAGTACCACGGAGAACGCAATCAGCCCCAGCATTTT.

The chain has TRBV24-1 and TRBJ2-3; 15 bases map to TRBD2. The CDR3 extends over 16 amino acids. The V gene's germline CDR1 is KGHDR and CDR2 SFDVKD. V lost 10 bases and J lost 1; bases outside the gene matches: 5. Here the CDR3 reads CATGTSGGRGTDTQYF. The DNA of the CDR3 is TGTGCCACTGGGACTAGCGGGGGGCGTGGCACAGATACGCAGTATTTT.